Listed below are T cell receptor beta chains from one sample, sequenced in a study of response to subunit inactivated influenza vaccine. TCRdb itself ran the RT-PCR reads through MiXCR, one entry per CDR3 protein. Here the sample spans 150,000 to 200,000 distinct CDR3 sequences, roughly 11% being singletons. The specimen was non-naive T cells sorted from PBMCs, collected about 6 weeks after vaccination. The origin of the receptors is a man between 50 and 59 years old who received an inactivated influenza vaccine. CDR3s include the opening cysteine and the closing phenylalanine or tryptophan. Fields, in order: CDR3 DNA, CDR3 protein, D gene, clone size, V gene, J gene. A D gene is named only where the DNA matches it firmly. A clone size is listed for some rows: how often the clone was seen (once, few, many), or a class if it is expanded.

TGCGCCAGCAGCCCAGGGGGGGGGAACTACGAGCAGTACTTC	CASSPGGGNYEQYF	.	many	TRBV5-1	TRBJ2-7
TGTGCCAGCAGCTTAGGGGTGAGGCCGGAACCGTACTTC	CASSLGVRPEPYF	.	many	TRBV7-9	TRBJ2-7
TGTGCCAGCAGTTTATTGGGTAGGTGGGGCTACGAGCAGTACTTC	CASSLLGRWGYEQYF	.	few	TRBV27	TRBJ2-7
TGTGCCACCAGCAGAGGTGTAATTGGTGATGAGCAGTTCTTC	CATSRGVIGDEQFF	.	many	TRBV15	TRBJ2-1
TGTGCCAGCAGCCCGAAACCCTCCTCTGGAAACACCATATATTTT	CASSPKPSSGNTIYF	.	many	TRBV7-2	TRBJ1-3
TGTGCCAGCAGCCTAAGGGGCTCCTATGGCTACACCTTC	CASSLRGSYGYTF	.	.	TRBV28	TRBJ1-2
TGTGCCAGCAGGCAGCTAGCGGGGGGGCTCAATGAGCAGTTCTTC	CASRQLAGGLNEQFF	TRBD2	.	TRBV3-1	TRBJ2-1
TGTGCCAGCAGCCCCACTAGCGAACGGAACGCCGGGGAGCTGTTTTTT	CASSPTSERNAGELFF	TRBD2	few	TRBV3-1	TRBJ2-2
TGTGCCATCAGTCAGGGACAGGGGGCGCGGAATGAGCAGTTCTTC	CAISQGQGARNEQFF	TRBD1	many	TRBV10-3	TRBJ2-1
TGTGCCAGCTCACCGGGGGCAGATAAGCAGTACTTC	CASSPGADKQYF	.	.	TRBV18	TRBJ2-7
TGCAGCGTTGACTACAGGGGGGAGACCCAGTACTTC	CSVDYRGETQYF	TRBD1	many	TRBV29-1	TRBJ2-5
TGTGCCAGCAGTCGACCGGGTGGAGGCTACGAGCAGTACTTC	CASSRPGGGYEQYF	.	.	TRBV28	TRBJ2-7
TGCGCCAGCGGGGGGACAGGGCTCGGCACAGATACGCAGTATTTT	CASGGTGLGTDTQYF	TRBD1	many	TRBV5-1	TRBJ2-3
TGTGCCAGCAGGAAGACAGACAGGGATAATTCACCCCTCCACTTT	CASRKTDRDNSPLHF	TRBD1	few	TRBV12-3/TRBV12-4	TRBJ1-6
TGTGCCAGTAGTCGGGACTTCCGCACAGATACGCAGTATTTT	CASSRDFRTDTQYF	.	many	TRBV19	TRBJ2-3
TGTGCCAGCAGCTTTAGCCGGAACACCTATGGCTACACCTTC	CASSFSRNTYGYTF	.	few	TRBV7-8	TRBJ1-2
TGTGCCAGCAGTTGGACTATTTATGAGCAGTTCTTC	CASSWTIYEQFF	.	.	TRBV28	TRBJ2-1
TGTGCCAGCAGTCCCGACAGCAAACCCTCCTACGAGCAGTACTTC	CASSPDSKPSYEQYF	.	.	TRBV6-2/TRBV6-3	TRBJ2-7
TGTGCCAGCAGCTTAGGCAGGTTTGAATATGGCTACACCTTC	CASSLGRFEYGYTF	.	few	TRBV7-8	TRBJ1-2
TGTGCCATCCGAGACTCGGCCGGAGATCGTGGCTACACCTTC	CAIRDSAGDRGYTF	.	.	TRBV10-3	TRBJ1-2
TGCGCCAGCAGCTTGGGGGACAGGGGAGATACGCAGTATTTT	CASSLGDRGDTQYF	TRBD1	few	TRBV5-1	TRBJ2-3
.	CASTSGTGLEKLFF	.	.	TRBV28	TRBJ1-4
TGTGCCAGCAGCAGGGGAAATCAGAACACTGAAGCTTTCTTT	CASSRGNQNTEAFF	.	many	TRBV7-8	TRBJ1-1
TGTGCCAGCAGCTCAAGAGTTAGCGTGGTCCTCACAGATACGCAGTATTTT	CASSSRVSVVLTDTQYF	.	few	TRBV7-9	TRBJ2-3
TGCAGTGCTAGTGAAGGGGCGGGACTAGCGGGATCTACGCAGTATTTT	CSASEGAGLAGSTQYF	TRBD2	.	TRBV20-1	TRBJ2-3
TGTGCCAGCAGTGACAGGGAGAACACTGAAGCTTTCTTT	CASSDRENTEAFF	.	.	TRBV6-1	TRBJ1-1
TGCAGTGCGGCCGGGACTAGCGCGTTTCATGAGCAGTTCTTC	CSAAGTSAFHEQFF	TRBD2	.	TRBV20-1	TRBJ2-1